This T cell receptor (beta chain) was profiled in a study of post-analysis software for immune sequencing data. Study as a whole: There were relapsing-remitting, secondary progressive and progressive-relapsing multiple sclerosis among the disease courses included. General study points: Relative to controls, patients with multiple sclerosis showed significantly lower normalized Chao1 diversity. Among four or five TRBV segments more frequent in patients than controls were TRBV5-6, TRBV5-1 and TRBV20-1.

Only one count was recorded for this clonotype. The antigen is unknown. Included in the TCR beta cDNA libraries were unique molecular identifiers. The source material, about 0.9 to 10 million T cells, gave rise to roughly 500,000 cDNA molecules. TCRdb reprocessed the PCR reads with MiXCR, giving one entry per CDR3 protein. The table lists roughly 600,000 distinct CDR3 sequences, 44% of them singletons, with roughly 1.8% in the top ten. The CDR3 runs 14 residues. CDR1 is SGHRS and CDR2 is YFSETQ in the germline V gene. Material: blood. The TCR comes from a girl aged 10-17 years with multiple sclerosis. The rearrangement links TRBV5-1 to TRBJ2-4; no definite D call. The better agreement between TRBJ2-7 and the DNA end casts doubt on the J call. In nucleotides, the CDR3 is TGCGCCAGCAGCTTGAGGCAGCTACCCTACGAGCAGTACTTC. It yields the protein CASSLRQLPYEQYF.